These 16 T cell receptor beta chains originate from one sample sequenced in a study of control samples from healthy donors and cancer patients. Repertoires were generated with immunoSEQ multiplex PCR, while TCRdb's copy carries only in-frame clones and drops some. The sample yields about 170,000 clones, about nine tenths seen once. The sample was blood. Receptors were obtained from a woman younger than 45 in good health.

The DNA of the CDR3 is TGTGCAAGTCGCTTTCGGGAAAACACCATATATTTT. Translating it yields CASRFRENTIYF. This chain uses TRBV12-2 with TRBJ1-3. TRBV12-2 constitutes a pseudogene. This CDR3 region has 12 residues.

The rearrangement links TRBV30 to TRBJ1-6; D remains unclear. The V end lost 0 bases, the J end lost 8 bases, and 2 bases lay between the germline ends. Per germline, CDR1 GTSNPN and CDR2 SVGIG (reference sequence). This CDR3 region has 11 residues. CDR3 in amino acids: CAWSVDSPLHF. CDR3 sequence (DNA): TGTGCCTGGAGTGTGGATTCACCCCTCCACTTT.

This clone was picked up one time. CDR3 protein: CASSLVTGGGYGYTF. The CDR3 DNA sequence: TGTGCCAGCAGTTTAGTGACAGGGGGCGGCTATGGCTACACCTTC. This chain uses TRBV28 with TRBJ1-2; 10 positions match TRBD1. The CDR3 consists of 15 residues. With V trimmed by 2 bases and J by 4 bases, 4 bases remained unmatched. The germline CDR1 and CDR2 sequences are MDHEN and SYDVKM.

The rearrangement uses TRBV3-1 (or the pseudogene TRBV3-2) and TRBJ1-1, with 7 nucleotides matching TRBD1. Trimming took 3 bases from V and 1 from J; bases not matched to a gene: 2. CDR3 size: 14 residues. The germline V gene encodes CDR1 LGHDT and CDR2 YNNKEL (reference sequence). CDR3 nucleotides: TGTGCCAGCAGCCATCGGACAGGGAACACTGAAGCTTTCTTT. This encodes CASSHRTGNTEAFF.

V gene TRBV11-2 combines with J gene TRBJ1-6, with TRBD1 as a possible D gene (5 bases). This CDR3 is built from 13 residues. Germline CDR1 SGHAT, CDR2 FQNNGV. V lost 5 bases and J 8 bases, leaving 10 bases between the germline ends. The chain's CDR3 is CASSQTGDSPLHF. The CDR3 DNA follows: TGTGCCAGCAGCCAAACAGGAGATTCACCCCTCCACTTT.

This rearrangement joins TRBV7-2 to TRBJ1-2; the D gene is possibly TRBD1 (5 bases). Germline loops: CDR1 SGHTA, CDR2 FQGNSA. Trimming pared 5 bases from V and 1 base from J, leaving 8 bases between. The CDR3 sequence is 13 residues long. The CDR3 protein is CASSPQGNYGYTF. The DNA for the CDR3 is TGTGCCAGCAGCCCCCAGGGTAACTATGGCTACACCTTC.

This clone appeared once. The V call is TRBV11-3, the J call TRBJ2-1; 7 nucleotides align to TRBD1. Germline V CDR1 and CDR2: SGHNT, YENEEA. After removal of 5 bases from V and 7 bases from J, the junction contained 8 bases not matched to a gene. The CDR3 consists of 14 residues. CDR3 in DNA: TGTGCCAGCAGCCCCCGACAGGGAAGGAATGAGCAGTTCTTC. Its translation: CASSPRQGRNEQFF.

V is TRBV11-2 and J is TRBJ2-2; no definite D call. Germline V CDR1 and CDR2: SGHAT, FQNNGV. The CDR3 spans 13 residues. Trimming removed 0 bases at V and 5 bases at J, with 4 bases between. CDR3 region: CASSLEGTGELFF. Here the CDR3 DNA reads TGTGCCAGCAGCTTAGAAGGAACCGGGGAGCTGTTTTTT.

This chain's CDR3 is CASSFILSLAGVEETQYF. CDR3 nucleotide sequence: TGTGCCAGCAGTTTTATTCTATCTCTAGCGGGAGTCGAGGAGACCCAGTACTTC. This chain links TRBV28 with TRBJ2-5, with TRBD2 identical over 10 bases. The CDR3 totals 18 residues. Germline CDR1 is MDHEN and CDR2 is SYDVKM. Unmatched junction bases numbered 15, after V lost 3 bases and J lost 5 bases.

The chain links TRBV9 to TRBJ1-6; 10 bases map to TRBD1. V lost 4 bases to trimming and J lost 7 bases; unmatched junction nucleotides: 5. The germline V gene has CDR1 SGDLS and CDR2 YYNGEE. The CDR3 consists of 15 residues. Written as DNA, the CDR3 is TGTGCCAGCAGCCCCAGGGACAGGGGAAATTCACCCCTCCACTTT. Its protein product is CASSPRDRGNSPLHF.

This chain uses TRBV7-3 with TRBJ2-5; possible D gene TRBD1, 6 bases. Germline V gene sequence: CDR1 SGHTA, CDR2 FQGTGA. This CDR3 is 14 amino acids long. Trimming shortened V by 2 bases and J by 2 bases, and 9 bases separated the two germline ends. CDR3 in amino acids: CASSLRDTQETQYF. CDR3 nucleotide sequence: TGTGCCAGCAGCTTACGGGACACACAAGAGACCCAGTACTTC.

This rearrangement joins TRBV28 to TRBJ1-3; maybe TRBD1 (6 bases). Germline lookup yields CDR1 MDHEN and CDR2 SYDVKM. With 5 bases removed from V and 4 bases from J, the gap between germline ends came to 15 bases. There are 15 residues in the CDR3. The CDR3 loop reads CASSEQGAGGNTIYF. The CDR3 bases are TGTGCCAGCAGTGAACAGGGAGCTGGAGGAAACACCATATATTTT.

This chain joins TRBV2 and TRBJ1-1; D is possibly TRBD1 (5 bases). CDR3 size: 13 residues. The germline V gene encodes CDR1 SNHLY and CDR2 FYNNEI. Trimming stripped 6 bases from V and 0 bases from J, with 8 bases between. CDR3 protein: CASSGGMNTEAFF. DNA of the CDR3: TGTGCCAGCAGCGGGGGAATGAACACTGAAGCTTTCTTT.

The chain is built from TRBV6-2 or TRBV6-3 and TRBJ2-7; D call uncertain. Germline CDR1 is MNHEY and CDR2 is SVGEGT. The V end lost 2 bases, the J end lost 7 bases, and 9 bases lay between the germline ends. The CDR3 length is 12 residues. CDR3 in amino acids: CASSYVGWEQYF. As DNA, the CDR3 is TGTGCCAGCAGTTACGTGGGTTGGGAGCAGTACTTC.

Here the CDR3 reads CASTAGRSTDTQYF. CDR3 nucleotide sequence: TGTGCCAGCACCGCTGGACGGAGCACAGATACGCAGTATTTT. This rearrangement joins TRBV3-1 (or the pseudogene TRBV3-2) to TRBJ2-3; no clear D. V lost 7 bases and J 0 bases, leaving 11 bases between the germline ends. The germline gives CDR1 LGHDT, CDR2 YNNKEL (reference sequence). The CDR3 runs 14 residues.

V usage is TRBV2 and J usage is TRBJ1-6; a possible D gene is TRBD1 (6 bases). Trimming shortened V by 6 bases and J by 10 bases, and 10 bases separated the two germline ends. Germline V lookup: CDR1 SNHLY, CDR2 FYNNEI. The CDR3 has 12 residues. The CDR3 DNA is TGTGCCAGCAGAGCCACAGGGTCACCCCTCCACTTT. Its translation: CASRATGSPLHF.